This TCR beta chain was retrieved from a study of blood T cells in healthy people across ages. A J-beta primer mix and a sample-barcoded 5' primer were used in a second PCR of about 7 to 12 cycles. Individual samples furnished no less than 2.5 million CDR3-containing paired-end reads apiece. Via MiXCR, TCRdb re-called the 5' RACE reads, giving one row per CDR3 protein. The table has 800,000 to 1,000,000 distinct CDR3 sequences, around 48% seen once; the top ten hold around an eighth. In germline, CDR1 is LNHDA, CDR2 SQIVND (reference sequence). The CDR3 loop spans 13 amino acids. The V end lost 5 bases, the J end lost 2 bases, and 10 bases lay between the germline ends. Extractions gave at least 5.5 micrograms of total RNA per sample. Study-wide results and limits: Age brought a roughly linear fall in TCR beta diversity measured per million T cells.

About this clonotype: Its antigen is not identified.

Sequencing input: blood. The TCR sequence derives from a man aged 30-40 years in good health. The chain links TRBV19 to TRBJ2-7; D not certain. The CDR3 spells CASSRRYPYEQYF. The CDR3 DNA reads TGTGCCAGTAGTCGAAGGTACCCCTACGAGCAGTACTTC.